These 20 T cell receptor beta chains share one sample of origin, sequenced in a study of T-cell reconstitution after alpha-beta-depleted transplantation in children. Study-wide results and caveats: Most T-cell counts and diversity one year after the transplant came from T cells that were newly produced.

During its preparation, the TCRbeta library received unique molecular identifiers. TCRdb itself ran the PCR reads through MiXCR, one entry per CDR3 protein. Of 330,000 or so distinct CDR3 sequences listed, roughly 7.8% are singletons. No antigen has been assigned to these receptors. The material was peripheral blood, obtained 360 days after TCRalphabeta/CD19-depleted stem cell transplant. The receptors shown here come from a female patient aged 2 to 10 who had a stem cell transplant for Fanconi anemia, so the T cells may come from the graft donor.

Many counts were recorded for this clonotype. This chain's CDR3 is CASSPTGYQPQHF. DNA of the CDR3: TGTGCCAGCAGTCCGACAGGGTATCAGCCCCAGCATTTT. V gene TRBV6-2 or TRBV6-3 combines with J gene TRBJ1-5; TRBD1 agrees at 7 bases. Losses at the gene ends were 5 bases for V and 5 bases for J; bases not matched to a gene: 3. The V gene's germline CDR1 is MNHEY and CDR2 SVGEGT. This CDR3 has 13 amino acids.

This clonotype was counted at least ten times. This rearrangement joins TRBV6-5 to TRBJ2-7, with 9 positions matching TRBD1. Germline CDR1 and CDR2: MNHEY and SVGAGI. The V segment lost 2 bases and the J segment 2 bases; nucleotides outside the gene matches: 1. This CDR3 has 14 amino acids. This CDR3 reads CASSYGTGPYEQYF. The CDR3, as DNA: TGTGCCAGCAGTTACGGGACAGGGCCCTACGAGCAGTACTTC.

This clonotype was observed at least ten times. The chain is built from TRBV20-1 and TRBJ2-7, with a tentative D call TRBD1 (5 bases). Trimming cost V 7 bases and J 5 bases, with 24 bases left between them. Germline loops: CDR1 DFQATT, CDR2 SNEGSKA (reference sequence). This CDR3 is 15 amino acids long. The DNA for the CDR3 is TGCAGTGTTCAGGGTGTGCGGACATCCGGAAACGAGCAGTACTTC. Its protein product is CSVQGVRTSGNEQYF.

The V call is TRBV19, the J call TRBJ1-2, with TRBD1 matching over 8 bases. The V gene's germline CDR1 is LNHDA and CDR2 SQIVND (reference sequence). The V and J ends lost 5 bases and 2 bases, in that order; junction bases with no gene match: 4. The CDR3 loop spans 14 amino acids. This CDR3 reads CASSPTGENYGYTF. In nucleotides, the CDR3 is TGTGCCAGTAGTCCGACAGGGGAGAACTATGGCTACACCTTC.

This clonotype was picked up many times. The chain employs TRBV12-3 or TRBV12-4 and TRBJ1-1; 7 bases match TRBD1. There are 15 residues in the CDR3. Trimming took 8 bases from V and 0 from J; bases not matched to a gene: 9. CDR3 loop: CASRDSIRLNTEAFF. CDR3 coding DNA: TGTGCCAGCCGGGACAGTATACGGTTGAACACTGAAGCTTTCTTT.

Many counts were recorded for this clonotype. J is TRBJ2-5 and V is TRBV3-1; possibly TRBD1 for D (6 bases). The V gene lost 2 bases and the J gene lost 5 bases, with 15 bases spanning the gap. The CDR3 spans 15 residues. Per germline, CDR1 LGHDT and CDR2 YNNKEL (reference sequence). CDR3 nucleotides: TGTGCCAGCAGCCAACAAGGGGGTACAACGGAGACCCAGTACTTC. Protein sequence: CASSQQGGTTETQYF.

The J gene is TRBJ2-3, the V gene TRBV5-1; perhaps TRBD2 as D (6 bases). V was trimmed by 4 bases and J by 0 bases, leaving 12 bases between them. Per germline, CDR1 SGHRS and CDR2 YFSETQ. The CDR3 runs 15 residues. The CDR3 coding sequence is TGCGCCAGCAGCCCCCCAAGCGGGAGCACAGATACGCAGTATTTT. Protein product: CASSPPSGSTDTQYF.

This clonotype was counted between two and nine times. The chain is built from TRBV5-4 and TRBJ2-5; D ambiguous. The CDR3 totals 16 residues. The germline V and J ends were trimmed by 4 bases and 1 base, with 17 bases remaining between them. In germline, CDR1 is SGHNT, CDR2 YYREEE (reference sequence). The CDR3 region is CASSPYLHAIQETQYF. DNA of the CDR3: TGTGCCAGCAGCCCCTACCTTCACGCGATCCAAGAGACCCAGTACTTC.

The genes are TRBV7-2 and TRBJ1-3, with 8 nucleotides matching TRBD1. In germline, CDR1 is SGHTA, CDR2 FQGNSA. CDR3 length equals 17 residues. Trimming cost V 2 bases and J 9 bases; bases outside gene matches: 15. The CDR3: CASSLSPGTGPWGTIYF. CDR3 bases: TGTGCCAGCAGCTTAAGTCCCGGGACAGGCCCCTGGGGCACCATATATTTT.

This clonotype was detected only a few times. This CDR3 is CASSLVGGLKITGELFF. Written as DNA, the CDR3 is TGTGCCAGCAGTTTGGTAGGGGGTCTTAAAATAACCGGGGAGCTGTTTTTT. This chain uses TRBV28 with TRBJ2-2; perhaps TRBD1 as D (6 bases). Trimming shortened V by 3 bases and J by 5 bases, and 19 bases separated the two germline ends. The CDR3 is made up of 17 amino acids. Looked up from germline, CDR1 is MDHEN and CDR2 is SYDVKM.

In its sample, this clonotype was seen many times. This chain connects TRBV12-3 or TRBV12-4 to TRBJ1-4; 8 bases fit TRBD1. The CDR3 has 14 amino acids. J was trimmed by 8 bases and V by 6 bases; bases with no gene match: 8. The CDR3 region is CASRADRDNEKLFF. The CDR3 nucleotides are TGTGCCAGCAGGGCGGACAGGGACAACGAAAAACTGTTTTTT.

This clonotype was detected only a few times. The chain's CDR3 is CASSPYTLAGVPSTDTQYF. The CDR3 DNA reads TGTGCCAGCTCACCCTACACTTTAGCGGGAGTCCCCAGCACAGATACGCAGTATTTT. The rearrangement uses TRBV18 and TRBJ2-3; TRBD2 aligns across 9 bases. The ends lost 3 bases at V and 0 bases at J; junction bases unmatched: 13. The CDR3 extends over 19 amino acids. Germline V gene data show CDR1 as KGHSH and CDR2 as LQKENI. Variable domain in full (rest from reference TRBV18 and TRBJ2-3): NAGVMQNPRHLVRRRGQEARLRCSPMKGHSHVYWYRQLPEEGLKFMVYLQKENIIDESGMPKERFSAEFPKEGPSILRIQQVVRGDSAAYFCASSPYTLAGVPSTDTQYFGPGTRLTVL.

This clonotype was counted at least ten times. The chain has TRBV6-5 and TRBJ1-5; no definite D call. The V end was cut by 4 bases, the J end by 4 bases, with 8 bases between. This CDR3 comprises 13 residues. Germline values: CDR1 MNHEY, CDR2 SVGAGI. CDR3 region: CASSFDWNQPQHF. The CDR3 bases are TGTGCCAGCAGTTTTGACTGGAATCAGCCCCAGCATTTT.

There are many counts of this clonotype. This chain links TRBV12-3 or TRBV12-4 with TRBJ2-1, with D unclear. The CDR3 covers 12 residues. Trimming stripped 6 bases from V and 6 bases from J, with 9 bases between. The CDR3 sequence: CASSRTVNEQFF. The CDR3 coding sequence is TGTGCCAGCAGCCGTACGGTCAATGAGCAGTTCTTC.

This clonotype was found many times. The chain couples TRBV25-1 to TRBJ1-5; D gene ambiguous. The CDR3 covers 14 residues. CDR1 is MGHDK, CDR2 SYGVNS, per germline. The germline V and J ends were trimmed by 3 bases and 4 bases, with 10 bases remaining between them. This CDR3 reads CASSDEGGNQPQHF. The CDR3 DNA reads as TGTGCCAGCAGTGATGAAGGAGGGAATCAGCCCCAGCATTTT.

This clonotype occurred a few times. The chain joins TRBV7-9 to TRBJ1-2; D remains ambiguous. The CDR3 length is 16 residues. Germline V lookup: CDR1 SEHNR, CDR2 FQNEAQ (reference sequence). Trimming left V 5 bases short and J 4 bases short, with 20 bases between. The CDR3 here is CASSPRGLEEGYGYTF. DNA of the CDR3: TGTGCCAGCAGCCCACGAGGGCTTGAGGAAGGCTATGGCTACACCTTC.

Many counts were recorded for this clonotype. In DNA, the CDR3 is TGCGCCAGCAGCTTGAACCGGGACACTACCCTCCCTGAAGCTTTCTTT. Translating it yields CASSLNRDTTLPEAFF. The chain uses TRBV5-1 and TRBJ1-1, with D possibly being TRBD1 (6 bases). Germline assignment: CDR1 SGHRS and CDR2 YFSETQ. This CDR3 has 16 residues. V gave up 1 base and J gave up 6 bases, with 19 bases separating them.

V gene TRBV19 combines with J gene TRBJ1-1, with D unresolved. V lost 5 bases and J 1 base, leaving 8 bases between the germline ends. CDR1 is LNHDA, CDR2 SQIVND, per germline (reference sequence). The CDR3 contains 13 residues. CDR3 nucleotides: TGTGCCAGTAGTGTAGCCTGGAACACTGAAGCTTTCTTT. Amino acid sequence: CASSVAWNTEAFF.

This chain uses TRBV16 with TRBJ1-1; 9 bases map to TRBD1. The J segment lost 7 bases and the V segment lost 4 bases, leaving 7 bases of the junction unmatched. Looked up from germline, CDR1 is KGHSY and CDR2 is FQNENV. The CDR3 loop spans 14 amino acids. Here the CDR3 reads CASSLQGALIEAFF. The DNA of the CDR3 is TGTGCCAGCAGCCTACAGGGGGCACTAATTGAAGCTTTCTTT. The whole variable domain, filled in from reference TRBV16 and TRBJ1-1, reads GEEVAQTPKHLVRGEGQKAKLYCAPIKGHSYVFWYQQVLKNEFKFLISFQNENVFDETGMPKERFSAKCLPNSPCSLEIQATKLEDSAVYFCASSLQGALIEAFFGQGTRLTVV.

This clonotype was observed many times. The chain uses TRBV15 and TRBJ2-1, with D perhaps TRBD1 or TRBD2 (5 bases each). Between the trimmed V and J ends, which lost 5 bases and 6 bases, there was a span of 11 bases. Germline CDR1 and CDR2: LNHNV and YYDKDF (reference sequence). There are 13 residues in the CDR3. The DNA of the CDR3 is TGTGCCACCAGCTGGGGGATCCCCAATGAGCAGTTCTTC. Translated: CATSWGIPNEQFF.